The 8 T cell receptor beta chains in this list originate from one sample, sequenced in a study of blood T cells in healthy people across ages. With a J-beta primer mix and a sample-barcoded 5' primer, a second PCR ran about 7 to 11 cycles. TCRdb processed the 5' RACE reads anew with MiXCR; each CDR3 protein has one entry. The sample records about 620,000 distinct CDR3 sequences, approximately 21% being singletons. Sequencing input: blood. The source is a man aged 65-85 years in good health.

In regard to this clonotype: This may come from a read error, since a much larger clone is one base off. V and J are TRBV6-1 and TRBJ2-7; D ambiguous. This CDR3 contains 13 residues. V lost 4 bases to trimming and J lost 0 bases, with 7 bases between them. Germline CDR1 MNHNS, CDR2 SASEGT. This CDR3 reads CASSGAVSYEQYF. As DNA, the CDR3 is TGTGCCAGCAGTGGGGCGGTCTCCTACGAGCAGTACTTC.

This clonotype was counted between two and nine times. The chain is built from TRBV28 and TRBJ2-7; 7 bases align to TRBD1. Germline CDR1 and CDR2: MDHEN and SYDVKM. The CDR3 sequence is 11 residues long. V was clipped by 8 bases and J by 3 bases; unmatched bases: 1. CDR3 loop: CASQGVYEQYF. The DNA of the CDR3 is TGTGCCAGCCAGGGGGTCTACGAGCAGTACTTC.

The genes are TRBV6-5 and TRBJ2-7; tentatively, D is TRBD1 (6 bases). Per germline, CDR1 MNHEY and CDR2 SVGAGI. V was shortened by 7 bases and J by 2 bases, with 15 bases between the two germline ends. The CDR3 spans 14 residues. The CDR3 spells CASNHRDTPYEQYF. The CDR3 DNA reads TGTGCCAGCAACCACCGGGACACCCCCTACGAGCAGTACTTC.

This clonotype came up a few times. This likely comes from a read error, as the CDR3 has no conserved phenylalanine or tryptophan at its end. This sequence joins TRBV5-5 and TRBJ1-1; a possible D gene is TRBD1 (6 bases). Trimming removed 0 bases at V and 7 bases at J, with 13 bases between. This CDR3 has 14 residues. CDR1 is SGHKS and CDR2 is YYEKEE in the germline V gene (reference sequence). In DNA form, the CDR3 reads TGTGCCAGCAGCTTGGTTCAGGGGATGGGTGAAGCTTTCTCT. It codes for CASSLVQGMGEAFS.

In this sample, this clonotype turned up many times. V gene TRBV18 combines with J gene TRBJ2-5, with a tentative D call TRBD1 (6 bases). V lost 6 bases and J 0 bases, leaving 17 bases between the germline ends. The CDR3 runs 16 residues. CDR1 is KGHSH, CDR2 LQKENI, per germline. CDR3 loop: CASSWGKQGYQETQYF. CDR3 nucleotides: TGTGCCAGCTCTTGGGGAAAACAGGGCTACCAAGAGACCCAGTACTTC.

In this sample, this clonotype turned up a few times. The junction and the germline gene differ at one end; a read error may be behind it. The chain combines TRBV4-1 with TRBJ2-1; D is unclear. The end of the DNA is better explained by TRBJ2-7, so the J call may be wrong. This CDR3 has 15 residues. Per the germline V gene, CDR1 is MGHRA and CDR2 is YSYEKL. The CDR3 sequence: CASSQSPGPSYGQYF. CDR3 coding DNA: TGCGCCAGCAGCCAATCCCCCGGACCGTCCTACGGGCAGTACTTC.

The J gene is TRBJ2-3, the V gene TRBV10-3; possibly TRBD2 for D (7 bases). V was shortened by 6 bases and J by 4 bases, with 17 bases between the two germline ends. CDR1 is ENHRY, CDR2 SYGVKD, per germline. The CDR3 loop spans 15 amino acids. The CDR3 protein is CAISPGGQSPDTQYF. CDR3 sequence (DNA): TGTGCCATCAGCCCCGGGGGGCAAAGTCCAGATACGCAGTATTTT.

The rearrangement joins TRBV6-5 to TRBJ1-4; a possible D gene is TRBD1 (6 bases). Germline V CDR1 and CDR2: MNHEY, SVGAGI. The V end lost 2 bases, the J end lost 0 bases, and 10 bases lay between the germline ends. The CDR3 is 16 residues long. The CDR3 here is CASSYSRGATNEKLFF. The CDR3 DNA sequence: TGTGCCAGCAGTTACAGCAGGGGAGCAACTAATGAAAAACTGTTTTTT.